The next 25 T cell receptor beta chains were all read from a single sample in a study of vaccination effects on CD4 cells after COVID-19. These receptors are not linked to any known antigen. Only in-frame clones appear in the TCRdb table, and some are missing; sequencing was by immunoSEQ multiplex PCR. Altogether 60,000 to 65,000 clones are present, roughly 75% being singletons, with the ten largest covering 3% to 4%. Within the ViraFEST assay, antigen-specific CD4+ T cells underwent expansion with viral peptide pools prior to sequencing. The authors isolated CD4+ T cells after around 9 days of culture. All vaccine recipients tested negative for nucleocapsid antibodies and had never contracted SARS-CoV-2 infection. The sequencing used CD4+ T cells from PBMCs cultured with HCoV-OC43 spike peptides, collected before COVID-19 vaccination. Subset of the sample: HCoV-OC43 spike overlapping peptide pool stimulation. These receptors came from a human donor who received a COVID-19 vaccine.

A single count supports this clone. As DNA, the CDR3 is TGTGCCAGCTCCTGGGATTCTGGGGCCAACGTCCTGACTTTC. It encodes CASSWDSGANVLTF. The chain has TRBV18 and TRBJ2-6; unclear D gene. V lost 6 bases, J lost 1 base, and 7 bases lay in between. Germline-derived CDR1 and CDR2 are KGHSH and LQKENI. The CDR3 runs to 14 residues.

This chain connects TRBV6-2 or TRBV6-3 to TRBJ2-7, with 8 bases identical to TRBD1. There are 15 residues in the CDR3. J gave up 6 bases and V 0 bases, and 7 bases lay outside the gene matches. Germline CDR1 MNHEY, CDR2 SVGEGT. CDR3 nucleotides: TGTGCCAGCAGTTACTCGCGGACAGGGAAGGTCGAGCAGTACGTC. Translated, it gives CASSYSRTGKVEQYV.

In DNA form, the CDR3 reads TGTGCCAGCAGCCCCGCGGGACTTTCAAGGGCAGATACGCAGTATTTT. As protein: CASSPAGLSRADTQYF. This chain joins TRBV7-9 and TRBJ2-3; tentatively, D is TRBD2 (6 bases). V shed 5 bases and J shed 4 bases, with 19 bases lying between them. Germline V gene data show CDR1 as SEHNR and CDR2 as FQNEAQ (reference sequence). There are 16 residues in the CDR3.

The chain recombines TRBV7-8 with TRBJ2-5; TRBD2 is a possible D gene (5 bases). Germline V lookup: CDR1 SGHVS, CDR2 FQNEAQ. Trimming removed 7 bases at V and 5 bases at J, with 23 bases between. The CDR3 runs 16 residues. CDR3 region: CASTTLGAGERETQYF. The DNA of the CDR3 is TGTGCCAGCACCACCTTGGGAGCAGGCGAACGGGAGACCCAGTACTTC.

The J gene is TRBJ1-1, the V gene TRBV5-1; TRBD1 aligns across 9 bases. With V trimmed by 4 bases and J by 1 base, 11 bases remained unmatched. Germline lookup yields CDR1 SGHRS and CDR2 YFSETQ. This CDR3 is built from 17 residues. Here the CDR3 reads CASSPRTGGGGNTEAFF. Written as DNA, the CDR3 is TGCGCCAGCAGCCCCCGAACAGGGGGCGGTGGGAACACTGAAGCTTTCTTT.

The chain has TRBV3-1 (or the pseudogene TRBV3-2) and TRBJ1-1; D remains unclear. CDR1 is LGHDT and CDR2 is YNNKEL in the germline V gene (reference sequence). The CDR3 is made up of 12 amino acids. Trimming removed 3 bases from V and 6 bases from J, with 8 bases in between. CDR3 nucleotides: TGTGCCAGCAGCCATGGTGACTCTGAAGCTTTCTTT. Translation gives CASSHGDSEAFF.

This chain uses TRBV5-1 with TRBJ2-3; no definite D call. This CDR3 contains 13 residues. Trimming stripped 2 bases from V and 5 bases from J, with 9 bases between. Germline V gene data show CDR1 as SGHRS and CDR2 as YFSETQ. In DNA, the CDR3 is TGCGCCAGCAGCTTAGCGCCCCAAGATACGCAGTATTTT. Translated: CASSLAPQDTQYF.

The chain carries TRBV19 and TRBJ1-6; no clear D. Germline V gene sequence: CDR1 LNHDA, CDR2 SQIVND (reference sequence). V was pared by 9 bases and J by 7 bases, with 13 bases between. The CDR3 is 13 amino acids. As DNA, the CDR3 is TGTGCCAGAGACGAATTTCCAAATTCACCCCTCCACTTT. It translates to CARDEFPNSPLHF.

The chain joins TRBV5-1 to TRBJ2-3, with D uncertain. CDR3 length equals 15 residues. In germline, CDR1 is SGHRS, CDR2 YFSETQ. V was cut by 0 bases and J by 6 bases, with 14 bases left in between. The CDR3 DNA reads as TGCGCCAGCAGCTTGGCGGGCAGCGCGTGGGATACGCAGTATTTT. It yields the protein CASSLAGSAWDTQYF.

The chain employs TRBV7-2 and TRBJ2-3; 8 bases match TRBD1. From germline, CDR1 is SGHTA and CDR2 FQGNSA. V dropped 5 bases and J dropped 6; count of bases not matched to a gene: 7. The CDR3 sequence is 14 residues long. CDR3 amino acids: CASSPQGATDTQYF. CDR3 DNA sequence: TGTGCCAGCAGCCCCCAGGGGGCAACGGATACGCAGTATTTT.

CDR3 nucleotides: TGTGCCAGCAGGGGTGGGACGGAAACCTACGAGCAGTACGTC. Translated, it gives CASRGGTETYEQYV. The J gene is TRBJ2-7, the V gene TRBV6-5, with D possibly called TRBD1 or TRBD2 (5 bases each). The V gene lost 6 bases and the J gene lost 2 bases, with 14 bases spanning the gap. Germline V gene data show CDR1 as MNHEY and CDR2 as SVGAGI. The CDR3 has 14 residues.

The rearrangement joins TRBV5-1 to TRBJ1-2; unclear D gene. V lost 4 bases and J lost 4, with 11 bases in between. The CDR3 covers 13 residues. CDR1 and CDR2 (germline): SGHRS, YFSETQ. The CDR3, as DNA: TGCGCCAGCAGCCCAGGATCCTCCTATGGCTACACCTTC. It is translated as CASSPGSSYGYTF.

This clone was counted a few times. The rearrangement joins TRBV10-1 to TRBJ2-5, with TRBD2 as a possible D gene (5 bases). Trimming cost V 4 bases and J 4 bases, with 7 bases left between them. Germline V gives CDR1 WNHNN, CDR2 SYGVQD (reference sequence). The CDR3 loop spans 12 amino acids. The CDR3 is CASSGRGETQYF. CDR3 DNA: TGCGCCAGCAGTGGCCGGGGAGAGACCCAGTACTTC.

The chain employs TRBV19 and TRBJ1-5; 7 bases agree with TRBD1. The germline V gene has CDR1 LNHDA and CDR2 SQIVND (reference sequence). J was trimmed by 4 bases and V by 3 bases; bases with no gene match: 12. CDR3 length: 17 amino acids. CDR3 nucleotides: TGTGCCAGTAGTATGGATCTGTACAGGGGTGAGAATCAGCCCCAGCATTTT. As protein: CASSMDLYRGENQPQHF.

The chain couples TRBV7-2 to TRBJ1-3, with 7 bases identical to TRBD1. This CDR3 is built from 14 residues. CDR1 is SGHTA and CDR2 is FQGNSA in the germline V gene. With V trimmed by 5 bases and J by 1 base, 2 bases remained unmatched. CDR3 DNA: TGTGCCAGCAGCGAGACAGGGTCTGGAAACACCATATATTTT. Its translation: CASSETGSGNTIYF. The full variable domain, rest sourced from reference TRBV7-2 and TRBJ1-3, is GAGVSQSPSNKVTEKGKDVELRCDPISGHTALYWYRQSLGQGLEFLIYFQGNSAPDKSGLPSDRFSAERTGGSVSTLTIQRTQQEDSAVYLCASSETGSGNTIYFGEGSWLTVV.

This clone was seen once. V gene TRBV4-2 combines with J gene TRBJ2-2; possible D gene TRBD1, 5 bases. The CDR3 totals 15 residues. Germline loops: CDR1 LGHNA, CDR2 YNFKEQ. V lost 4 bases to trimming and J lost 4 bases, with 13 bases between them. The chain's CDR3 is CASSRTGDATGELFF. As DNA, the CDR3 is TGTGCCAGCAGCCGCACAGGTGATGCCACCGGGGAGCTGTTTTTT.

The genes are TRBV3-1 (or the pseudogene TRBV3-2) and TRBJ2-5; no definite D call. V lost 0 bases to trimming and J lost 9 bases, with 14 bases between them. Per germline, CDR1 LGHDT and CDR2 YNNKEL (reference sequence). This CDR3 region has 14 residues. The CDR3 sequence is CASSQDPSPVAQYF. The CDR3 nucleotides read TGTGCCAGCAGCCAAGATCCCAGCCCGGTGGCCCAGTACTTC.

The V call is TRBV11-2, the J call TRBJ1-1; D possibly corresponds to TRBD1 (6 bases). CDR3 length: 16 residues. The germline V gene has CDR1 SGHAT and CDR2 FQNNGV. Trimming left V 0 bases short and J 1 base short, with 12 bases between. CDR3 in amino acids: CASSLEWGQTNTEAFF. CDR3 DNA: TGTGCCAGCAGCTTAGAGTGGGGACAAACGAACACTGAAGCTTTCTTT.

This sequence joins TRBV24-1 and TRBJ2-1; D is unresolved. Germline assignment: CDR1 KGHDR and CDR2 SFDVKD. CDR3 size: 14 residues. Trimming cost V 1 base and J 9 bases, with 12 bases left between them. The CDR3 DNA follows: TGTGCCACCAGTGATTTTTCGTCGGTTCGTGAGCAGTTCTTC. Its protein product is CATSDFSSVREQFF.

In its sample, this clone was seen a few times. The rearrangement uses TRBV7-9 and TRBJ1-2; no firm D call. Germline assignment: CDR1 SEHNR and CDR2 FQNEAQ (reference sequence). The CDR3 covers 10 residues. With 1 base removed from V and 7 bases from J, the gap between germline ends came to 1 base. The CDR3 protein is CASSLGGYTF. The CDR3 region has the DNA TGTGCCAGCAGCTTAGGTGGCTACACCTTC.

This clone has only a few counts. This chain links TRBV12-3 or TRBV12-4 with TRBJ1-5; D is ambiguous. V lost 2 bases and J lost 4, with 6 bases in between. The CDR3 is 13 amino acids. The CDR3, as DNA: TGTGCCAGCAGTTTATTCCAGAATCAGCCCCAGCATTTT. It translates to CASSLFQNQPQHF.

Comments on this clone: Relative to the germline gene, one junction end is altered; a read error may explain this. CDR3 DNA: TGCAGTGCCAGAGAGCGGAATGGCTACACCTTC. This translates into CSARERNGYTF. The chain carries TRBV20-1 and TRBJ1-2; no clear D gene. CDR3 size: 11 residues. Germline V gives CDR1 DFQATT, CDR2 SNEGSKA (reference sequence).

The chain has TRBV6-1 and TRBJ1-2; 9 bases line up with TRBD1. The CDR3 extends over 14 amino acids. The V segment lost 4 bases and the J segment 4 bases; nucleotides outside the gene matches: 4. Germline V gene lookup returns CDR1 MNHNS and CDR2 SASEGT. CDR3 bases: TGTGCCAGCAGTGCGGGACAGGGCGTCTATGGCTACACCTTC. Its protein product is CASSAGQGVYGYTF.

The chain couples TRBV14 to TRBJ1-6; D call uncertain. V was shortened by 2 bases and J by 4 bases, with 6 bases between the two germline ends. CDR3 length equals 14 residues. The germline V gene encodes CDR1 SGHDN and CDR2 FVKESK. The CDR3 DNA reads as TGTGCCAGCAGCCAATTGGGTTATAATTCACCCCTCCACTTT. It yields the protein CASSQLGYNSPLHF.

V and J are TRBV12-5 and TRBJ2-3; no firm D call. CDR1 and CDR2 (germline): LGHNT, FRNRAP. V was trimmed by 2 bases and J by 2 bases, leaving 8 bases between them. The CDR3 length is 14 residues. Written as DNA, the CDR3 is TGTGCTAGTGGTTTGAGAGCCATCACAGATACGCAGTATTTT. The encoded protein is CASGLRAITDTQYF.